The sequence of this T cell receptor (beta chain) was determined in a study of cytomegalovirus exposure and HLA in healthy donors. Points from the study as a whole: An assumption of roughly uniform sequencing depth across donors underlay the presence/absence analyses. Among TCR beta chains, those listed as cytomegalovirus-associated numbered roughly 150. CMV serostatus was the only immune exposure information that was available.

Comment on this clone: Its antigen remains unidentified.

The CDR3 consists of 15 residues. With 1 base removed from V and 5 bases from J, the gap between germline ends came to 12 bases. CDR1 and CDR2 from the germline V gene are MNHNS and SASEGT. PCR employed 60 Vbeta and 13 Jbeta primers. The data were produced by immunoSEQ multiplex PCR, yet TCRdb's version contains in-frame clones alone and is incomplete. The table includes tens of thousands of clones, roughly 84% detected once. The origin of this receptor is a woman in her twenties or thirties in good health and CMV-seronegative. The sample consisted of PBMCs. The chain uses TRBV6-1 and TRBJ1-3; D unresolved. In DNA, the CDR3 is TGTGCCAGCAGTGAAGATAACGGCGGTAGAAACACCATATATTTT. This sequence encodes CASSEDNGGRNTIYF.